This TCR beta chain was profiled in a study of T cells after yellow fever vaccination. The CDR3 spans 15 residues. V was trimmed by 8 bases and J by 0 bases, leaving 11 bases between them. The germline V gene has CDR1 SGHTA and CDR2 FQGNSA. This clonotype was seen a few times. Antigen specificity is unknown. Whole-study findings and limits: Abundant clonotypes from the bulk population could contaminate FACS-sorted repertoires.

TCRdb passed the 5' RACE reads through MiXCR, listing each CDR3 protein once. The sample yields roughly 500,000 distinct CDR3 sequences, roughly 19% seen once. The TCR comes from a young man who received the YFV17D yellow fever vaccine. The sequenced sample was PBMCs, obtained 15 days after the yellow fever booster vaccination. The rearrangement uses TRBV7-2 and TRBJ2-6; the D gene could be TRBD1 or TRBD2 (5 bases each). The CDR3 DNA follows: TGTGCCAGCTCCCCGGGGCCCTCTGGGGCCAACGTCCTGACTTTC. It yields the protein CASSPGPSGANVLTF. The variable domain in full, completed from reference TRBV7-2 and TRBJ2-6, reads GAGVSQSPSNKVTEKGKDVELRCDPISGHTALYWYRQSLGQGLEFLIYFQGNSAPDKSGLPSDRFSAERTGGSVSTLTIQRTQQEDSAVYLCASSPGPSGANVLTFGAGSRLTVL.